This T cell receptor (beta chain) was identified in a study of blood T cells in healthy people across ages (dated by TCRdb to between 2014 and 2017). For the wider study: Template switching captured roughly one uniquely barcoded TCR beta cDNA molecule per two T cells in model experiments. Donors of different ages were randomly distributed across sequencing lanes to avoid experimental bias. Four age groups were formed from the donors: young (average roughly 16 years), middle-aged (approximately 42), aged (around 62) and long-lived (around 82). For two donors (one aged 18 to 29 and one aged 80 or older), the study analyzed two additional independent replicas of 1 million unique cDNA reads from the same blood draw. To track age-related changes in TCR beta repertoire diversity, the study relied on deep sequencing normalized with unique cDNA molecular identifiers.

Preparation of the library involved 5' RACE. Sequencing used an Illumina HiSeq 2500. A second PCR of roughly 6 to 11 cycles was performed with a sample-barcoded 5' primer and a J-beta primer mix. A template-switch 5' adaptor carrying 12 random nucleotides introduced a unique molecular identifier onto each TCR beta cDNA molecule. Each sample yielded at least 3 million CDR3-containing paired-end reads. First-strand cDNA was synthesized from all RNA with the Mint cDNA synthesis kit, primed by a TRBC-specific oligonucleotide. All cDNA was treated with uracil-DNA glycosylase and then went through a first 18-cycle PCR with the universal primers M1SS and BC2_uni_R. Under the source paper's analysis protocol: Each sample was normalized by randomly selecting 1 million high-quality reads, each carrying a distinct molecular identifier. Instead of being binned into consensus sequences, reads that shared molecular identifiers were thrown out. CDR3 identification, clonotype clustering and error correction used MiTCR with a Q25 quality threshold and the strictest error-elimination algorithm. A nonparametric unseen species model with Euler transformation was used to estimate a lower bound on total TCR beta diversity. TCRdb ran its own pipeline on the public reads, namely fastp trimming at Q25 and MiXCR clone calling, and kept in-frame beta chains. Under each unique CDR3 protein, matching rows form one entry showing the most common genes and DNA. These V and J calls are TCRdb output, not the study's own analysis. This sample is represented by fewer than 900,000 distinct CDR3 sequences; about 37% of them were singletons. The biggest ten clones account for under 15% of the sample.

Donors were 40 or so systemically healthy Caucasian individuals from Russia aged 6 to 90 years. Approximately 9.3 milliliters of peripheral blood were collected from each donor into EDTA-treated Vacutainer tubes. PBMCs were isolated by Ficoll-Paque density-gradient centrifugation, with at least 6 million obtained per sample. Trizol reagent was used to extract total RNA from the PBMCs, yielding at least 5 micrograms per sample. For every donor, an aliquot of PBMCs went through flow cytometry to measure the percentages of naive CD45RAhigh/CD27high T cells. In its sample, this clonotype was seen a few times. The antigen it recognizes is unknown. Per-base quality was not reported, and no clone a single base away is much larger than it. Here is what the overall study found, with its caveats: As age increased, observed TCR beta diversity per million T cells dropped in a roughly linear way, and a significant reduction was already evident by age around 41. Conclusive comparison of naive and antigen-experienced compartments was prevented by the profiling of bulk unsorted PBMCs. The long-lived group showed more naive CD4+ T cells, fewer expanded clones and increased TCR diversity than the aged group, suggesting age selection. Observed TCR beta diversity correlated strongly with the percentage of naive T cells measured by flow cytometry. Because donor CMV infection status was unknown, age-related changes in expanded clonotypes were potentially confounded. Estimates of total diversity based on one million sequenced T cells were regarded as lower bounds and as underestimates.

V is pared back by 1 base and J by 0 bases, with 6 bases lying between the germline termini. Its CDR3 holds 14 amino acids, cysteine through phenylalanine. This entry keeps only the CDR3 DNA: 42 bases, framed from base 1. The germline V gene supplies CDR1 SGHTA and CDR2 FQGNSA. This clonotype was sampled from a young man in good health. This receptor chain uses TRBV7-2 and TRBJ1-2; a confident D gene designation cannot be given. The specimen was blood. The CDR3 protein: CASSLVSSNYGYTF. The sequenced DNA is TGTGCCAGCAGCTTAGTATCGTCTAACTATGGCTACACCTTC.